This T cell receptor (beta chain) was sequenced during a study of blood T cells in healthy people across ages. Together with a sample-barcoded 5' primer, a J-beta primer mix was included in a second PCR lasting roughly 6 to 12 cycles. TCRdb reanalysed the 5' RACE reads using MiXCR and keeps one entry per CDR3 protein. The data show about 800,000 distinct CDR3 sequences, around 25% seen once. This clonotype was observed a few times. V dropped 11 bases and J dropped 4; count of bases not matched to a gene: 6. Looked up from germline, CDR1 is MDHEN and CDR2 is SYDVKM. This CDR3 has 13 amino acids. Samples each yielded at least 6 micrograms of total RNA. These data also featured in a second study, about T cells of mothers and their children.

The TCR was taken from a boy under 18 in good health. The gene calls are TRBV28 and TRBJ2-7; TRBD2 agrees at 12 bases. Sequencing was carried out using blood. The CDR3 spells CAGSTSGRYEQYF. DNA of the CDR3: TGTGCCGGTTCCACTAGCGGGAGGTACGAGCAGTACTTC.